The T cell receptor (beta chain) described here comes from a study of cytotoxic CD8 clonotypes in ibrutinib-treated CLL. About the research overall: Patients: roughly 11 relapsed/refractory, some 15 treatment-naive, approximately 18 IGHV unmutated. Study results and caveats: Patients showed higher baseline clonality than age-matched healthy donors, and it tracked circulating CD8+ T-cell counts. Elevated clonality accompanied ibrutinib response, with a return toward baseline values at progression.

V lost 5 bases, J lost 4 bases, and 10 bases lay in between. Germline CDR1 is SGHVS and CDR2 is FQNEAQ. This CDR3 is built from 13 residues. TCRdb's copy holds only in-frame clones and misses some; the assay was immunoSEQ multiplex PCR. This table holds 15,000 to 20,000 clones, approximately 67% found once. Remarks on this clone: Antigen specificity is unknown.

Source: PBMCs, taken before ibrutinib treatment. This clonotype originated in a human donor with chronic lymphocytic leukemia. The chain recombines TRBV7-8 with TRBJ2-3; the D gene is possibly TRBD2 (5 bases). CDR3 DNA: TGTGCCAGCAGCCTACCCGGGGCAGATACGCAGTATTTT. This encodes CASSLPGADTQYF. Complete variable domain (other parts from reference TRBV7-8 and TRBJ2-3): GAGVSQSPRYKVAKRGQDVALRCDPISGHVSLFWYQQALGQGPEFLTYFQNEAQLDKSGLPSDRFFAERPEGSVSTLKIQRTQQEDSAVYLCASSLPGADTQYFGPGTRLTVL.